This TCR beta chain was observed in a study of OX40 agonist ivuxolimab in advanced cancers. Study context: Ivuxolimab was administered intravenously to patients at 0.01 to 10 mg/kg every 2 weeks.

Only in-frame clones appear in the TCRdb table, and some are missing; sequencing was by immunoSEQ multiplex PCR. There are some 83,000 clones in the sample; about 82% occur only once, and 5.5% to 7.5% lies in the top ten. Germline V lookup: CDR1 LNHDA, CDR2 SQIVND (reference sequence). V lost 6 bases and J 1 base, leaving 18 bases between the germline ends. CDR3 length equals 16 residues. Specimen: CD4+ or CD8+ T cells sorted from blood, collected in a trial of the OX40 agonist ivuxolimab. The chain is built from TRBV19 and TRBJ1-1, with a possible D match to TRBD1 (6 bases). This TCR was recovered from an adult with an advanced solid tumor such as melanoma, head and neck, liver or kidney cancer. In nucleotides, the CDR3 is TGTGCCAGTAGGGAAGGGGGGTTTTCGGGGAACACTGAAGCTTTCTTT. Protein sequence: CASREGGFSGNTEAFF.